These 2 T cell receptor beta chains came from one sample sequenced in a study of T-cell memory formation after mild COVID-19 (dated by TCRdb to the early 2020s). Library preparation used 5' RACE. This sample was sequenced with an Illumina NovaSeq 6000. Using fastp trimming at Q25 and MiXCR clonotype assembly, TCRdb reanalyzed the public sequencing data and kept in-frame beta chains. Each CDR3 protein gets just one entry, which takes the most common genes and DNA from the rows behind it. The sample table holds 200,000 or so distinct CDR3 sequences, of which about 18% were seen once. The top ten hold 2% to 3% of the sample. Material for sequencing was PBMCs or a T cell subset sorted from them (not recorded which). The receptors derive from an adult woman who had mild COVID-19 (a few samples of this study predate the infection). The sample titles of this study are shuffled in the database, so cell type and time point are left out; the donor was told from shared clones.

This clonotype has ten or more counts. The chain has TRBV7-2 and TRBJ2-3; D uncertain. The CDR3 spans 12 residues. Germline CDR1 and CDR2: SGHTA and FQGNSA. V was clipped by 1 base and J by 8 bases, with 7 bases between them. In DNA, the CDR3 is TGTGCCAGCAGCTTAGACGTGGGTACGCAGTATTTT. Its translation is CASSLDVGTQYF.

The chain carries TRBV7-2 and TRBJ1-2; 9 nucleotides match TRBD1. CDR1 and CDR2 from the germline V gene are SGHTA and FQGNSA. Trimming at V came to 5 bases and at J to 2 bases, leaving 6 bases not matched to a gene. The CDR3 consists of 15 residues. In DNA form, the CDR3 reads TGTGCCAGCAGCACCCGGACAGGGGAAAACTATGGCTACACCTTC. Translating it yields CASSTRTGENYGYTF.